This T cell receptor beta chain stems from a study of T-cell memory formation after mild COVID-19. On this clonotype: Its antigen is currently unknown.

Study results and limitations: Pre-infection memory harbored some responding clones, suggesting cross-reactive memory joined.

The germline CDR1 and CDR2 sequences are DFQATT and SNEGSKA (reference sequence). CDR3 length: 14 residues. V was pared by 1 base and J by 5 bases, with 12 bases between. Libraries for TCRalpha and TCRbeta carried sample barcodes and unique molecular identifiers via 5'RACE. TCRdb called the 5' RACE reads again in MiXCR, with one record for every CDR3 protein. The data contain about 340,000 distinct CDR3 sequences, about 15% of them singletons. The chain combines TRBV20-1 with TRBJ1-5; no clear D. This receptor was identified in a man aged 18 to 30 who had mild COVID-19 (a few samples of this study predate the infection). Cell type and time point are not known. Sequencing was carried out using PBMCs or a T cell subset sorted from them (not recorded which). The CDR3 spells CSARGREGYQPQHF. The DNA for the CDR3 is TGCAGTGCTAGAGGACGGGAAGGGTATCAGCCCCAGCATTTT.